A selection of T cell receptor beta chains follows, all from one sample in a study of somatic mutations in cytotoxic T cells in rheumatoid arthritis. Using immunoSEQ multiplex PCR, the repertoire was profiled, and TCRdb retains in-frame clones only, with some absent. The sample contains over 8,500 clones, around 75% of which appear only once. Sequencing input: CD8+ T cells sorted from blood. The receptors were sampled from a man between 60 and 75 years old in good health. CDR3s include the opening cysteine and the closing phenylalanine or tryptophan. A D gene is named only where the DNA matches it firmly. Only part of the rows carry a size: once, few, many, or a class if the clone is expanded.

j_gene: TRBJ2-5; d_gene: NA; abundance: NA; v_gene: TRBV18; CDR3nt: TGTGCCAGCTCAGGGGACTTCGAGACCCAGTACTTC; CDR3aa: CASSGDFETQYF
j_gene: TRBJ1-1; d_gene: NA; abundance: few; v_gene: TRBV29-1; CDR3nt: TGCAGCGCCCAGACAGGCGTGAACACTGAAGCTTTCTTT; CDR3aa: CSAQTGVNTEAFF
j_gene: TRBJ2-1; d_gene: TRBD2; abundance: NA; v_gene: TRBV29-1; CDR3nt: TGCAGCGTTGAAGGTCTGACTAGCGGGGACATCAATGAGCAGTTCTTC; CDR3aa: CSVEGLTSGDINEQFF
j_gene: TRBJ1-1; d_gene: TRBD1; abundance: NA; v_gene: TRBV15; CDR3nt: TGTGCCACCAGCAAGGGGGCTGAGATGAACACTGAAGCTTTCTTT; CDR3aa: CATSKGAEMNTEAFF
j_gene: TRBJ2-1; d_gene: NA; abundance: NA; v_gene: TRBV6-5; CDR3nt: TGTGCCAGCACCACACAAGACAATGAGCAGTTCTTC; CDR3aa: CASTTQDNEQFF
j_gene: TRBJ2-5; d_gene: TRBD2; abundance: NA; v_gene: TRBV7-3; CDR3nt: TGTGCCAGCAGTAGCGGGGGGGAAGAGACCCAGTACTTC; CDR3aa: CASSSGGEETQYF
j_gene: TRBJ2-7; d_gene: TRBD1; abundance: NA; v_gene: TRBV19; CDR3nt: TGTGCCAGTAGTATAACCCGGACAGGGGAGACCTACGAGCAGTACTTC; CDR3aa: CASSITRTGETYEQYF
j_gene: TRBJ2-7; d_gene: NA; abundance: NA; v_gene: TRBV4-2; CDR3nt: TGTGCCAGCAGCCAAGAAACCGGGTTGAGCTACGAGCAGTACTTC; CDR3aa: CASSQETGLSYEQYF
j_gene: TRBJ2-1; d_gene: TRBD2; abundance: NA; v_gene: TRBV28; CDR3nt: TGTGCCAGCAGTTTACTAGCGGGAGCTTACAATGAGCAGTTCTTC; CDR3aa: CASSLLAGAYNEQFF
j_gene: TRBJ2-3; d_gene: NA; abundance: NA; v_gene: TRBV5-1; CDR3nt: TGCGCCAGCAGCTTGGGTGGAGAGTACGAAATGCTGCAGTATTTT; CDR3aa: CASSLGGEYEMLQYF